This T cell receptor beta chain was identified in a study of neurological immune-mediated disorders. This clonotype showed up many times. cDNA was made by 5'RACE with 10-nucleotide random UMIs. TCRdb reprocessed the 5' RACE reads with MiXCR, giving one entry per CDR3 protein. The table lists about 55,000 distinct CDR3 sequences, around 3.8% of them singletons. CDR1 and CDR2 from the germline V gene are SGHRS and YFSETQ. The CDR3 covers 15 residues. With 4 bases clipped from V and 10 bases from J, the junction kept 10 bases outside the gene matches. The sequence derives from a woman between 40 and 50 years old with multiple sclerosis. The sample consisted of CD4+ T cells from blood. The V call is TRBV5-1, the J call TRBJ1-6; 8 nucleotides line up with TRBD1. For the CDR3, the DNA is TGCGCCAGCAGCGAGCCAGGGACAGGAGGGTCACCCCTCCACTTT. Its translation: CASSEPGTGGSPLHF.